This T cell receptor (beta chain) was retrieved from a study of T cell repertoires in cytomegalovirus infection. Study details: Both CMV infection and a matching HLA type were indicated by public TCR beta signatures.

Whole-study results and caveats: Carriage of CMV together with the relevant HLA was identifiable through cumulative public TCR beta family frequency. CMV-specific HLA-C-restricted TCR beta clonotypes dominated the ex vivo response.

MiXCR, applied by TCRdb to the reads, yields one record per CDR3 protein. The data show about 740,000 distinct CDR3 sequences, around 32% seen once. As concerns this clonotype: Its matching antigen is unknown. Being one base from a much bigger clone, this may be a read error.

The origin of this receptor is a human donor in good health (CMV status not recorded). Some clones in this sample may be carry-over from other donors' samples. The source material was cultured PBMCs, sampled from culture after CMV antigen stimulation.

CDR3 protein: CASSPGTSGTQQFF. The CDR3, as DNA: TGTGCCAGCAGCCCCGGGACTAGCGGGACTCAGCAGTTCTTC. The chain combines TRBV4-2 with TRBJ2-1; 13 bases fit TRBD2. The CDR3 has 14 residues. Looked up from germline, CDR1 is LGHNA and CDR2 is YNFKEQ. The V and J ends lost 4 bases and 11 bases, in that order; junction bases with no gene match: 5.